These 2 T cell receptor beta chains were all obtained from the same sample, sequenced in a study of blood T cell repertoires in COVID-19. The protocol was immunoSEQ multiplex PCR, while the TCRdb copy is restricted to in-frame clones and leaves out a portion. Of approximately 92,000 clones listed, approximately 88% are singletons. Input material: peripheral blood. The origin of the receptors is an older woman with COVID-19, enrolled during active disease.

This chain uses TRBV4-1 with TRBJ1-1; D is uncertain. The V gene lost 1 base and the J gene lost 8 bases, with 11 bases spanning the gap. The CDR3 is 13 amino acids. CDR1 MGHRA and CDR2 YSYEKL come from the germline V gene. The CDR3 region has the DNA TGCGCCAGCAGCCAAGTCGGCCTAGTAGAAGCTTTCTTT. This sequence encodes CASSQVGLVEAFF.

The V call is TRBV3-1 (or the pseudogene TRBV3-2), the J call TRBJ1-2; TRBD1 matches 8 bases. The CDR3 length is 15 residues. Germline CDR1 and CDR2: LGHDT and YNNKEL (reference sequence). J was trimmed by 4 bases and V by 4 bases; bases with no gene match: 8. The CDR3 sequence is CASSRGQGVGYGYTF. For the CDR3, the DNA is TGTGCCAGCAGCCGTGGACAGGGTGTCGGCTATGGCTACACCTTC.